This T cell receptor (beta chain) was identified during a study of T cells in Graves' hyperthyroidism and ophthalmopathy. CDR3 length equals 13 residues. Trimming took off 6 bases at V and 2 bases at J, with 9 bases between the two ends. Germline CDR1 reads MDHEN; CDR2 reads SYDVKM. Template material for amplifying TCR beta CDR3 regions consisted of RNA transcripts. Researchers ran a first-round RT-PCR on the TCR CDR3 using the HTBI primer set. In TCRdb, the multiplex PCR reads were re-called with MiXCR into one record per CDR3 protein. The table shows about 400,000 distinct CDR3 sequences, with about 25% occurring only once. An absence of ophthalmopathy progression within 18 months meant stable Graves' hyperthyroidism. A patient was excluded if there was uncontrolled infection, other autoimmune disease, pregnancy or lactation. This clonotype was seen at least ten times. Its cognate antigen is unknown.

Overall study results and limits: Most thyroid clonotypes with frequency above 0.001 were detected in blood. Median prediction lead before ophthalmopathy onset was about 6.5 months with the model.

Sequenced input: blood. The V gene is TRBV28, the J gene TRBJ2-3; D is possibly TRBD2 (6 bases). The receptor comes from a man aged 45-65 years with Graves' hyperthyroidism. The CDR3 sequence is CASRLGLTDTQYF. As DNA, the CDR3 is TGTGCCAGCAGACTGGGACTCACAGATACGCAGTATTTT.